Reported below is one T cell receptor beta chain. Germline V lookup: CDR1 SGHRS, CDR2 YFSETQ. The CDR3 length is 15 residues. V lost 0 bases and J lost 7; bases outside the gene matches: 4. The data belong to a study of blood T cell repertoires in COVID-19. Whole-study context: COVID-19 samples collected from the United States, Italy and Spain covered acute and convalescent phases. PBMCs, B-cell-depleted T cells, or T cells were the source of the cDNA or gDNA that made up the material.

In the original analysis: Nucleated cell number was recorded as an estimate derived from reference gene primer amplification. TCRdb's copy holds only in-frame clones and misses some; the assay was immunoSEQ multiplex PCR. From that table come the V and J calls and clone size; the DNA was used to work out D and trimming. The repertoire holds 270,000 or so clones, with about 89% as singletons. Sequences were obtained from peripheral blood. The sequence was obtained from a man aged 40-49 years with active or convalescent COVID-19. V gene TRBV5-1 combines with J gene TRBJ2-1; 10 nucleotides align to TRBD2. CDR3 residues: CASSLEAAGGNEQFF. CDR3 coding DNA: TGCGCCAGCAGCTTGGAGGCAGCGGGAGGGAATGAGCAGTTCTTC.